This entry concerns a single T cell receptor (beta chain). The antigen this receptor binds is unknown. Base-call qualities are not available, and no considerably larger clone is one nucleotide away. In Seattle, one collaborating source enrolled patients while the infection was active and tracked those patients longitudinally over the course of disease. The collaborating institutions used their own protocols to collect whole blood in K2EDTA tubes. For TCRbeta analysis, collaborators shipped samples as frozen whole blood, isolated PBMCs, or DNA extracted from either of those sample types. The CDR3 covers 16 residues, taking in both the cysteine and the phenylalanine. Only the CDR3 DNA is retained, 48 bases long and in frame from the first base. V and J are trimmed by 6 bases and 3 bases, and the gene matches miss 11 bases of the junction. As encoded in the germline V gene, CDR1 is MDHEN while CDR2 is SYDVKM.

TCRbeta CDR3 regions were amplified from genomic DNA by means of the immunoSEQ Assay, a bias-controlled multiplex PCR. Per the original workflow: Within the assay, amplification of reference gene primers was used to estimate how many nucleated cells each sample contained. Sequence reads were collapsed and filtered to measure the absolute abundance of every unique TCRbeta CDR3 rearrangement. For each sample, productive Simpson clonality was calculated by taking the square root of Simpson's diversity index across productive rearrangements. TCRdb re-hosts the immuneACCESS table, in-frame sequences only. Its copies lack some clones; in the studies checked, an unresolved V gene accounts for under half of them, and the cause for the rest is not known. V and J calls and clone size come straight from that table; D and trimming were deduced from the DNA. This sample holds more than 300,000 clones; 90% were observed only once. The top ten clonotypes cover roughly 1% of the sample.

These data originate in a study of blood T cell repertoires in COVID-19 (TCRdb year 2020). For the wider study: Collaborator samples came from the United States, Italy and Spain and covered acute and convalescent phases of COVID-19. The material from the prospective study consisted of cDNA or gDNA derived from T cells, B-cell-depleted T cells, or PBMCs. Subjects who had been exposed to COVID-19, were actively infected with it, or had recovered from it provided the deeply sampled blood TCRbeta repertoires that made up the dataset. A freely available public database, intended as a resource for researchers studying the immune response to SARS-CoV-2, is where the repertoires were released. Samples were obtained from the ongoing ImmuneRACE study (first 160 participants) and from 1,254 subjects provided by 6 global collaborators. Sample metadata almost always included a de-identified subject ID, COVID-19 status, age in years and sex. Where available, HLA class I and class II types were obtained from metadata supplied by the sample provider rather than from assay-based typing.

General study outcomes and caveats: The quantity of clinical and demographic metadata differed by source and by participant and was supplied without curation.

The rearrangement joined TRBV28 to TRBJ2-7, with 10 bases aligning to TRBD1. The receptor comes from a middle-aged woman with COVID-19, enrolled during active disease. The specimen was peripheral blood. Here the CDR3 is given as CASSSRRDRGIYEQYF. Here is the DNA: TGTGCCAGCAGCAGTCGCCGGGACAGGGGTATCTACGAGCAGTACTTC. Where the CDR3 stops, the reference TRBV28 and TRBJ2-7 genes take over; the full variable domain is DVKVTQSSRYLVKRTGEKVFLECVQDMDHENMFWYRQDPGLGLRLIYFSYDVKMKEKGDIPEGYSVSREKKERFSLILESASTNQTSMYLCASSSRRDRGIYEQYFGPGTRLTVT.